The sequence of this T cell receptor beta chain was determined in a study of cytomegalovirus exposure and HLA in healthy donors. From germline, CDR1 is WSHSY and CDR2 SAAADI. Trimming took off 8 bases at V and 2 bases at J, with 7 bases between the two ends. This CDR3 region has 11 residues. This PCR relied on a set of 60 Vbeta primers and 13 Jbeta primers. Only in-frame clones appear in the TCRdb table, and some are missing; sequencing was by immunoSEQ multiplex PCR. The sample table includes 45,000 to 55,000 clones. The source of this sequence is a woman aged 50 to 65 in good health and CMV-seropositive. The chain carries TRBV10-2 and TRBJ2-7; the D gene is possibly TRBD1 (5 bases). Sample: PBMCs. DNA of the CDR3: TGCGCCAGCCGACAGACCTACGAGCAGTACTTC. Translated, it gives CASRQTYEQYF.